A single sample is the source of the 19 T cell receptor beta chains below, sequenced in a study of shared clonotypes between healthy human individuals. It was CD45RO-negative cells, positively selected for CCR7, that made up naive CD8 cells, with terminally differentiated effector memory CD45RA+ cells excluded. Assay: immunoSEQ multiplex PCR; the TCRdb copy retains only in-frame clones and omits some. This sample has hundreds of thousands of clones, with roughly 98% found just once. Sequencing was carried out using naive CD8+ T cells sorted from blood. These TCRs come from a man aged 30 to 39 in good health.

This sequence joins TRBV30 and TRBJ2-7; the match to TRBD2 covers 11 bases. Germline V CDR1 and CDR2: GTSNPN, SVGIG (reference sequence). The trim removed 3 bases at V and 3 bases at J, leaving 16 bases unmatched. CDR3 length: 18 amino acids. In DNA form, the CDR3 reads TGTGCCTGGAGCGGCAACCTTGGGTCTAGCGGGAGGTTCTACGAGCAGTACTTC. Its translation: CAWSGNLGSSGRFYEQYF.

V and J are TRBV5-1 and TRBJ2-3; no reliable D call. The CDR3 has 15 amino acids. The germline V gene encodes CDR1 SGHRS and CDR2 YFSETQ. V lost 1 base, J lost 2 bases, and 11 bases lay in between. CDR3 in amino acids: CASSLRGPYTDTQYF. The CDR3 bases are TGCGCCAGCAGCTTGCGAGGTCCATACACAGATACGCAGTATTTT.

The rearrangement joins TRBV28 to TRBJ2-1, with 7 positions matching TRBD2. The V gene's germline CDR1 is MDHEN and CDR2 SYDVKM. Unmatched junction bases numbered 5, after V lost 4 bases and J lost 2 bases. This CDR3 is 15 amino acids long. CDR3 region: CASSSTSEPYNEQFF. CDR3 DNA: TGTGCCAGCAGTTCAACTAGCGAACCCTACAATGAGCAGTTCTTC.

Comments on this clone: Additional DNA sequences in this sample encode the identical CDR3. Written as DNA, the CDR3 is TGCAGCGTTGAAGGCGAGAACACCGGGGAGCTGTTTTTT. This gives the protein CSVEGENTGELFF. The rearrangement uses TRBV29-1 and TRBJ2-2; D is ambiguous. The CDR3 covers 13 residues. V gave up 1 base and J gave up 1 base, with 4 bases separating them. From germline, CDR1 is SQVTM and CDR2 ANQGSEA.

The chain joins TRBV21-1 to TRBJ1-2. TRBV21-1 is given as a pseudogene. This CDR3 is 14 amino acids long. In nucleotides, the CDR3 is TGTGCCAGCAGCTCTCGGACGGTGATCTATGGCTACACCTTC. It is translated as CASSSRTVIYGYTF.

This clone was observed once. This chain joins TRBV7-9 and TRBJ1-1, with no clear D. The CDR3 runs 10 residues. Germline CDR1 reads SEHNR; CDR2 reads FQNEAQ (reference sequence). Trimming removed 8 bases at V and 7 bases at J, with 8 bases between. The CDR3 region has the DNA TGTGCCAGCGGAGTGGATGAAGCTTTCTTT. This codes for CASGVDEAFF.

CDR3 loop: CASSLVQHSYNEQFF. The DNA for the CDR3 is TGCGCCAGCAGCTTGGTACAGCACTCCTACAATGAGCAGTTCTTC. The chain uses TRBV5-1 and TRBJ2-1; D is unclear. V lost 0 bases to trimming and J lost 0 bases, with 7 bases between them. The CDR3 totals 15 residues. Germline V gives CDR1 SGHRS, CDR2 YFSETQ.

The V and J genes are TRBV2 and TRBJ2-2; D unresolved. With 3 bases removed from V and 6 bases from J, the gap between germline ends came to 14 bases. Germline V lookup: CDR1 SNHLY, CDR2 FYNNEI. The CDR3 is made up of 15 amino acids. The CDR3 here is CASSESPLAPGELFF. In DNA form, the CDR3 reads TGTGCCAGCAGTGAGTCTCCCTTAGCCCCCGGGGAGCTGTTTTTT.

The gene calls are TRBV28 and TRBJ2-7; D is uncertain. This CDR3 spans 13 amino acids. Trimming left V 1 base short and J 6 bases short, with 10 bases between. Germline values: CDR1 MDHEN, CDR2 SYDVKM. The CDR3 DNA sequence: TGTGCCAGCAGTTTATCCCCTATGCTCGAGCAGTACTTC. Its protein product is CASSLSPMLEQYF. Complete variable domain (other parts from reference TRBV28 and TRBJ2-7): DVKVTQSSRYLVKRTGEKVFLECVQDMDHENMFWYRQDPGLGLRLIYFSYDVKMKEKGDIPEGYSVSREKKERFSLILESASTNQTSMYLCASSLSPMLEQYFGPGTRLTVT.

In its sample, this clone was seen once. The chain recombines TRBV7-9 with TRBJ2-7, with TRBD2 matching 10 bases. The CDR3 covers 14 residues. Losses at the gene ends were 1 base for V and 6 bases for J; bases not matched to a gene: 3. Germline assignment: CDR1 SEHNR and CDR2 FQNEAQ (reference sequence). The CDR3 sequence is CASSLVLAGSEQYF. DNA for the CDR3: TGTGCCAGCAGCTTAGTACTAGCGGGATCCGAGCAGTACTTC.

This chain joins TRBV28 and TRBJ2-1; D gene unclear. The V end was cut by 2 bases, the J end by 7 bases, with 6 bases between. Germline V gives CDR1 MDHEN, CDR2 SYDVKM. This CDR3 has 12 residues. The CDR3 bases are TGTGCCAGCAGTTTACAGAATAATGAGCAGTTCTTC. It translates to CASSLQNNEQFF. The full variable domain, completed using reference TRBV28 and TRBJ2-1, is DVKVTQSSRYLVKRTGEKVFLECVQDMDHENMFWYRQDPGLGLRLIYFSYDVKMKEKGDIPEGYSVSREKKERFSLILESASTNQTSMYLCASSLQNNEQFFGPGTRLTVL.

This clone was recorded only once. The gene calls are TRBV7-9 and TRBJ2-3; D possibly corresponds to TRBD2 (5 bases). The germline gives CDR1 SEHNR, CDR2 FQNEAQ (reference sequence). The CDR3 runs to 19 residues. With 5 bases removed from V and 3 bases from J, the gap between germline ends came to 27 bases. The CDR3 sequence is CASSPRLMGRRHRTDTQYF. In nucleotides, the CDR3 is TGTGCCAGCAGCCCTCGGTTGATGGGGAGACGTCATCGTACAGATACGCAGTATTTT.

The J gene is TRBJ2-3, the V gene TRBV7-9; 8 bases align to TRBD2. J gave up 5 bases and V 5 bases, and 6 bases lay outside the gene matches. Germline lookup yields CDR1 SEHNR and CDR2 FQNEAQ (reference sequence). The CDR3 sequence is 14 residues long. The CDR3 sequence is CASSREGSRDTQYF. As DNA, the CDR3 is TGTGCCAGCAGCCGGGAGGGTTCACGAGATACGCAGTATTTT.

The rearrangement links TRBV9 to TRBJ2-7; TRBD1 is a possible D gene (6 bases). CDR3 size: 15 residues. V lost 0 bases and J lost 0, with 10 bases in between. Germline lookup yields CDR1 SGDLS and CDR2 YYNGEE. For the CDR3, the DNA is TGTGCCAGCAGCGTAGCGGACAGCACCTCCTACGAGCAGTACTTC. It encodes CASSVADSTSYEQYF.

DNA of the CDR3: TGTGCCAGCAGCTACGGGACGGGTTACAATGAGCAGTTCTTC. It yields the protein CASSYGTGYNEQFF. This chain links TRBV7-6 with TRBJ2-1, with D possibly being TRBD1 or TRBD2 (5 bases each). Germline-derived CDR1 and CDR2 are SGHVS and FNYEAQ. This CDR3 contains 14 residues. Between the trimmed V and J ends, which lost 4 bases and 4 bases, there was a span of 11 bases. The full variable domain, rest sourced from reference TRBV7-6 and TRBJ2-1, is GAGVSQSPRYKVTKRGQDVALRCDPISGHVSLYWYRQALGQGPEFLTYFNYEAQQDKSGLPNDRFSAERPEGSISTLTIQRTEQRDSAMYRCASSYGTGYNEQFFGPGTRLTVL.

J is TRBJ2-1 and V is TRBV29-1; D possibly matches TRBD1 or TRBD2 (5 bases each). The CDR3 runs to 15 residues. Deletions cut 3 bases from V and 5 bases from J, with 17 bases between. Germline CDR1 reads SQVTM; CDR2 reads ANQGSEA. The CDR3 region has the DNA TGCAGCGTTGAGGACCCCGGGACGGAAGACAATGAGCAGTTCTTC. Translation: CSVEDPGTEDNEQFF.

This chain connects TRBV4-1 to TRBJ2-7; 10 nucleotides align to TRBD2. The CDR3 has 17 residues. V was pared by 1 base and J by 3 bases, with 9 bases of the junction left unmatched. Germline assignment: CDR1 MGHRA and CDR2 YSYEKL. In DNA, the CDR3 is TGCGCCAGCAGCCAAGTCCTAGCGGGAGCCGGTGGCTACGAGCAGTACTTC. Translated: CASSQVLAGAGGYEQYF.

To note about this clone: Other DNA sequences in the same sample also yield this CDR3. The V and J genes are TRBV20-1 and TRBJ2-7; weak D call: TRBD2 (6 bases). The length of the CDR3 is 11 residues. Per the germline V gene, CDR1 is DFQATT and CDR2 is SNEGSKA (reference sequence). Trimming stripped 6 bases from V and 1 base from J, with 7 bases between. The CDR3 sequence is CSAAGSYEQYF. CDR3 bases: TGCAGTGCCGCGGGGTCCTACGAGCAGTACTTC.

The chain joins TRBV7-9 to TRBJ1-5; D not resolved. This CDR3 is built from 12 residues. The V gene lost 2 bases and the J gene lost 7 bases, with 6 bases spanning the gap. CDR1 and CDR2 (germline): SEHNR, FQNEAQ (reference sequence). DNA of the CDR3: TGTGCCAGCAGCTTATCTGAGCAGCCCCAGCATTTT. Its protein product is CASSLSEQPQHF.